Here is one T cell receptor (beta chain) with its context. The antigen is unknown. CDR1 SGDLS and CDR2 YYNGEE come from the germline V gene. The V segment lost 3 bases and the J segment 10 bases; nucleotides outside the gene matches: 3. This CDR3 contains 12 residues. Each donor contributed 90,000 to 100,000 T cells on average, unsorted. These data belong to a study of T cells in tuberculosis. Study-wide results and caveats: Using the GMM-specific repertoire gave around 87% accuracy versus 70% with motifs. Samples were chosen by availability of cryopreserved specimens.

Sequencing used immunoSEQ multiplex PCR; TCRdb keeps in-frame clones, though not all of them. The table records tens of thousands of clones, over 85% of them present only once. The TCR originated in a donor aged 5 to 30 with latent tuberculosis or without tuberculosis infection. Some clones in this sample may be carry-over from other donors' samples. V usage is TRBV9 and J usage is TRBJ2-3; 9 bases align to TRBD2. Source material: PBMCs. CDR3 sequence: CASSEAGGAQYF. The CDR3 DNA is TGTGCCAGCAGCGAGGCGGGGGGGGCGCAGTATTTT.